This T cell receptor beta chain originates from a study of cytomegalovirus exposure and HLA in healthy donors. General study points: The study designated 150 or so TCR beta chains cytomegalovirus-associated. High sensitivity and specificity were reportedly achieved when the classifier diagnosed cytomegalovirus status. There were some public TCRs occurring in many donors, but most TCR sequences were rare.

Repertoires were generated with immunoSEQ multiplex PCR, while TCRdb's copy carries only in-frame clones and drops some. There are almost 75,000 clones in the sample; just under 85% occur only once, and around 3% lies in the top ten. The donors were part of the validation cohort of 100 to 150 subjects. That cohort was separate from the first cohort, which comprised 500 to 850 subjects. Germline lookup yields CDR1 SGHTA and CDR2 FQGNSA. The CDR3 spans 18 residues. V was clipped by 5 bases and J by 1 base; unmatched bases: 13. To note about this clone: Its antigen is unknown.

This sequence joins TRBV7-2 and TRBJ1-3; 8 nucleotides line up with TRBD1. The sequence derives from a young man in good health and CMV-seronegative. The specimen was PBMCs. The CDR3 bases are TGTGCCAGCAGCGGAACCGGGACAGGCATGGGATCTGGAAACACCATATATTTT. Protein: CASSGTGTGMGSGNTIYF.